This note documents a single T cell receptor beta chain sequence. The record originates from a study of blood T cell repertoires in COVID-19. Assay: immunoSEQ multiplex PCR; the TCRdb copy retains only in-frame clones and omits some. The sample has about 230,000 clones; over 80% are singletons. The TCR was taken from a middle-aged man with acute or convalescent COVID-19. Sequenced input: peripheral blood.

Here the CDR3 DNA reads TGTGCCAGCAGCGTATCGTCCGGGACTCCAAACATTCAGTACTTC. Translation gives CASSVSSGTPNIQYF. The chain carries TRBV9 and TRBJ2-4; a weak D match, TRBD2 (6 bases). The germline V gene has CDR1 SGDLS and CDR2 YYNGEE. This CDR3 has 15 amino acids. Trimming took off 1 base at V and 6 bases at J, with 14 bases between the two ends. The whole variable domain, filled in from reference TRBV9 and TRBJ2-4, reads DSGVTQTPKHLITATGQRVTLRCSPRSGDLSVYWYQQSLDQGLQFLIQYYNGEERAKGNILERFSAQQFPDLHSELNLSSLELGDSALYFCASSVSSGTPNIQYFGAGTRLSVL.